This entry lists 17 T cell receptor beta chains sequenced from one sample in a study of CD8 T cells in ankylosing spondylitis. From the 5' RACE reads, TCRdb called clonotypes with MiXCR, one entry per CDR3 protein. This table holds nearly 250,000 distinct CDR3 sequences, around 32% found once. Sample: blood, either unsorted or a sorted T cell fraction (not recorded which). These receptors were taken from a male donor with ankylosing spondylitis or in good health (not recorded which).

This clonotype was counted a few times. The V call is TRBV20-1, the J call TRBJ2-1, with 9 nucleotides matching TRBD1. CDR3 length: 15 residues. V shed 6 bases and J 6 bases; nucleotides not matched to a gene: 12. Per the germline V gene, CDR1 is DFQATT and CDR2 is SNEGSKA (reference sequence). DNA for the CDR3: TGCAGTGCGACCGATGCGGGACAGGGTATCAATGAGCAGTTCTTC. This encodes CSATDAGQGINEQFF.

This clonotype occurred many times. This rearrangement joins TRBV29-1 to TRBJ1-2; D gene unclear. Germline assignment: CDR1 SQVTM and CDR2 ANQGSEA. V lost 7 bases and J 3 bases, leaving 9 bases between the germline ends. The CDR3 consists of 11 residues. DNA for the CDR3: TGCAGCGGCCGGACGGACTATGGCTACACCTTC. The encoded protein is CSGRTDYGYTF.

This clonotype has a handful of counts. The chain joins TRBV9 to TRBJ2-1; the D is unclear. Trimming cost V 2 bases and J 2 bases, with 11 bases left between them. Germline V gene lookup returns CDR1 SGDLS and CDR2 YYNGEE. This CDR3 has 15 residues. CDR3 nucleotides: TGTGCCAGCAGCGTGGAGAGGTGGACCTACAATGAGCAGTTCTTC. Its translation: CASSVERWTYNEQFF.

This rearrangement joins TRBV12-3 or TRBV12-4 to TRBJ2-2; no definite D call. Deletions cut 3 bases from V and 0 bases from J, with 8 bases between. The CDR3 has 15 amino acids. This CDR3 reads CASSFGFANTGELFF. DNA for the CDR3: TGTGCCAGCAGTTTTGGGTTCGCGAACACCGGGGAGCTGTTTTTT.

The chain links TRBV20-1 to TRBJ1-2; maybe TRBD1 (5 bases). Germline values: CDR1 DFQATT, CDR2 SNEGSKA (reference sequence). CDR3 length: 12 residues. The V end was cut by 6 bases, the J end by 2 bases, with 10 bases between. For the CDR3, the DNA is TGCAGTGCCAAGGACATAAACTATGGCTACACCTTC. It codes for CSAKDINYGYTF.

The rearrangement uses TRBV4-1 and TRBJ2-1; TRBD2 might be the D (6 bases). V lost 3 bases, J lost 12 bases, and 12 bases lay in between. CDR1 is MGHRA, CDR2 YSYEKL, per germline. This CDR3 is built from 12 residues. This CDR3 reads CASSQSGLPQFF. CDR3 DNA: TGCGCCAGCAGCCAGTCGGGACTGCCGCAGTTCTTC.

To note about this clonotype: One end of the junction does not line up with germline, which may come from a read error. The chain links TRBV20-1 to TRBJ1-5, with no clear D. The CDR3 consists of 17 residues. The germline CDR1 and CDR2 sequences are DFQATT and SNEGSKA (reference sequence). For the CDR3, the DNA is TGCAGTGCTAGAGAAAGGGCAAGCCCGTATAGCAATCAGCCCCAGCATTTC. Its protein product is CSARERASPYSNQPQHF.

The rearrangement uses TRBV10-3 and TRBJ2-3, with TRBD2 matching 14 bases. V lost 8 bases and J lost 5; bases outside the gene matches: 9. CDR1 ENHRY and CDR2 SYGVKD come from the germline V gene. The CDR3 covers 16 residues. CDR3 in amino acids: CAIGGLAGDLGDTQYF. The CDR3 DNA is TGTGCCATCGGGGGACTAGCGGGGGACTTAGGAGATACGCAGTATTTT.

The chain links TRBV11-2 to TRBJ2-5; D not certain. The germline V gene encodes CDR1 SGHAT and CDR2 FQNNGV. This CDR3 is built from 17 residues. The V end was cut by 0 bases, the J end by 0 bases, with 14 bases between. The CDR3 spells CASSLDAPGPYQETQYF. The CDR3, as DNA: TGTGCCAGCAGCTTAGATGCCCCCGGACCATACCAAGAGACCCAGTACTTC.

About this clonotype itself: The junction departs from germline at one end; a sequencing error may be responsible. This chain connects TRBV6-5 to TRBJ1-2; D is unresolved. CDR1 is MNHEY and CDR2 is SVGAGI in the germline V gene. The CDR3 sequence is 14 residues long. The CDR3 bases are TGTACCAGCAGTTACTCGGAGATGGTCGATGGCTACACCTTC. Encoded protein: CTSSYSEMVDGYTF.

The chain carries TRBV6-5 and TRBJ2-7; D is possibly TRBD1 or TRBD2 (5 bases each). The CDR3 is 14 residues long. Germline loops: CDR1 MNHEY, CDR2 SVGAGI. V was cut by 0 bases and J by 4 bases, with 10 bases left in between. The CDR3 DNA is TGTGCCAGCAGTTACTCGAGGGGTAGATACGAGCAGTACTTC. This codes for CASSYSRGRYEQYF.

The chain has TRBV9 and TRBJ2-3; D call uncertain. Trimming took off 4 bases at V and 0 bases at J, with 15 bases between the two ends. The CDR3 spans 16 residues. In germline, CDR1 is SGDLS, CDR2 YYNGEE. The chain's CDR3 is CASSPRVGTSTDTQYF. The CDR3 nucleotides read TGTGCCAGCAGCCCCCGGGTGGGAACTAGCACAGATACGCAGTATTTT.

This clonotype was observed many times. The chain carries TRBV29-1 and TRBJ2-7, with D possibly TRBD1 on 8 matching bases. The CDR3 consists of 16 residues. The V end was cut by 5 bases, the J end by 2 bases, with 22 bases between. CDR1 and CDR2 (germline): SQVTM, ANQGSEA. CDR3 in DNA: TGCAGCGTTTCCCCCGGGAGGACAGGGCGTACCTACGAGCAGTACTTC. Amino acids: CSVSPGRTGRTYEQYF.

The chain couples TRBV29-1 to TRBJ2-3; the match to TRBD2 covers 9 bases. The J segment lost 2 bases and the V segment lost 7 bases, leaving 10 bases of the junction unmatched. Germline lookup yields CDR1 SQVTM and CDR2 ANQGSEA. The CDR3 runs to 15 residues. The CDR3 reads CSGRGSGGSTDTQYF. CDR3 DNA sequence: TGCAGCGGAAGGGGTAGCGGGGGCTCCACAGATACGCAGTATTTT.

There are many counts of this clonotype. The chain recombines TRBV7-2 with TRBJ2-7; 8 bases align to TRBD2. Germline trimming cut 5 bases from V and 3 bases from J; bases unmatched to any gene: 6. This CDR3 has 14 residues. Germline values: CDR1 SGHTA, CDR2 FQGNSA. The CDR3 protein is CASSPAGGSYEQYF. CDR3 coding DNA: TGTGCCAGCAGCCCGGCGGGGGGTAGCTACGAGCAGTACTTC.

The chain is built from TRBV5-1 and TRBJ2-3; D is possibly TRBD2 (6 bases). Trimming left V 4 bases short and J 2 bases short, with 17 bases between. Germline V gene sequence: CDR1 SGHRS, CDR2 YFSETQ. The CDR3 length is 16 residues. CDR3 in amino acids: CASSPGLSGTTDTQYF. CDR3 sequence (DNA): TGCGCCAGCAGCCCGGGTCTTAGCGGTACCACAGATACGCAGTATTTT.

The table lists this clonotype with a few counts. The chain recombines TRBV4-2 with TRBJ2-3; D perhaps matches TRBD2 (6 bases). The CDR3 spans 13 residues. Trimming left V 1 base short and J 6 bases short, with 8 bases between. Germline CDR1 is LGHNA and CDR2 is YNFKEQ. The CDR3 DNA sequence: TGTGCCAGCAGCCAAGGTGCGGGGGATACGCAGTATTTT. This gives the protein CASSQGAGDTQYF.